One and the same sample provided the 30 T cell receptor beta chains below, sequenced in a study of blood T cell repertoires in COVID-19. Here immunoSEQ multiplex PCR was the method, and the copy in TCRdb shows in-frame clones only, minus some. Among roughly 180,000 clones listed, 80% to 90% were seen once. The specimen sequenced was peripheral blood. The receptor set was obtained from a woman between 50 and 59 years old with COVID-19, enrolled during active disease.

The V gene is TRBV5-1, the J gene TRBJ2-2; 10 nucleotides match TRBD2. Germline V gene lookup returns CDR1 SGHRS and CDR2 YFSETQ. V shed 3 bases, J shed 0 bases, and the junction held 8 bases outside the gene matches. The CDR3 is 18 residues long. In nucleotides, the CDR3 is TGCGCCAGCAGCTATTTCGGGACTAGCGCGTCGAACACCGGGGAGCTGTTTTTT. This translates into CASSYFGTSASNTGELFF.

The chain couples TRBV5-4 to TRBJ2-2; D might be TRBD1 (6 bases). CDR1 is SGHNT, CDR2 YYREEE, per germline (reference sequence). The CDR3 covers 13 residues. Trimming stripped 9 bases from V and 4 bases from J, with 13 bases between. The DNA of the CDR3 is TGTGCCACCCGGACAGTTTCCACCGGGGAGCTGTTTTTT. It specifies CATRTVSTGELFF.

The gene calls are TRBV23-1 and TRBJ1-6; D gene uncertain. TRBV23-1 is treated as an ORF (open reading frame) with a function not yet certain. The CDR3 spans 9 residues. V dropped 10 bases and J dropped 10 bases, with 5 bases sitting between them. Here the CDR3 DNA reads TGCGCCACTTTATCACCCCTCCACTTT. Amino acids: CATLSPLHF.

CDR3 sequence reads: CAWSPGGGAFF. The CDR3 coding sequence is TGTGCCTGGAGTCCCGGTGGCGGAGCTTTCTTT. V is TRBV30 and J is TRBJ1-1; D gene ambiguous. The germline V gene has CDR1 GTSNPN and CDR2 SVGIG (reference sequence). Between the trimmed V and J ends, which lost 2 bases and 10 bases, there was a span of 11 bases. The length of the CDR3 is 11 residues.

The rearrangement joins TRBV7-8 to TRBJ2-3; no reliable D call. V was shortened by 5 bases and J by 0 bases, with 3 bases between the two germline ends. The CDR3 loop spans 12 amino acids. Germline V gives CDR1 SGHVS, CDR2 FQNEAQ. The CDR3 spells CASSPSTDTQYF. The CDR3 region has the DNA TGTGCCAGCAGCCCAAGCACAGATACGCAGTATTTT.

This clone was counted a single time. The chain is built from TRBV7-2 and TRBJ1-1, with a tentative D call TRBD1 (5 bases). Trimming removed 7 bases from V and 0 bases from J, with 12 bases in between. The CDR3 length is 14 residues. From germline, CDR1 is SGHTA and CDR2 FQGNSA. DNA for the CDR3: TGTGCCAGCAACTTGGGGCAGGTGAACACTGAAGCTTTCTTT. It translates to CASNLGQVNTEAFF.

The rearrangement links TRBV15 to TRBJ1-2; 10 positions agree with TRBD1. Germline V CDR1 and CDR2: LNHNV, YYDKDF (reference sequence). Germline trimming cut 3 bases from V and 6 bases from J; bases unmatched to any gene: 7. CDR3 length equals 15 residues. As DNA, the CDR3 is TGTGCCACCAGCAGTGGACAGGGGGAAGTGAATGGCTACACCTTC. Protein sequence: CATSSGQGEVNGYTF.

The CDR3 is CASSEQGARAEAFF. The CDR3 DNA is TGTGCCAGCTCAGAACAGGGGGCGCGGGCTGAAGCTTTCTTT. The V and J genes are TRBV18 and TRBJ1-1, with TRBD1 identical over 9 bases. This CDR3 region has 14 residues. The junction had 7 bases not matched to a gene; V was cut back by 5 bases and J by 6 bases. Per germline, CDR1 KGHSH and CDR2 LQKENI.

V usage is TRBV23-1 and J usage is TRBJ2-2; D might be TRBD1 (6 bases). Being an ORF, TRBV23-1 has a function that is uncertain. This CDR3 is built from 16 residues. The V and J ends lost 3 bases and 3 bases respectively, with 14 bases between them. In nucleotides, the CDR3 is TGCGCCAGCAGTCATCGCGACAGGACAGACACCGGGGAGCTGTTTTTT. Its protein is CASSHRDRTDTGELFF.

This clone was detected once. The chain combines TRBV12-3 or TRBV12-4 with TRBJ1-2; D ambiguous. The V and J ends lost 7 bases and 4 bases respectively, with 13 bases between them. This CDR3 contains 13 residues. The CDR3 nucleotides are TGTGCCAGCACCGTTGGGCAGTCCTATGGCTACACCTTC. Amino acids: CASTVGQSYGYTF.

V usage is TRBV5-1 and J usage is TRBJ2-5, with TRBD2 matching over 10 bases. With 2 bases clipped from V and 5 bases from J, the junction kept 6 bases outside the gene matches. This CDR3 region has 15 residues. Germline loops: CDR1 SGHRS, CDR2 YFSETQ. The CDR3 DNA reads TGCGCCAGCAGCTTTTATTCTAGCGGGGGTGAGACCCAGTACTTC. This sequence encodes CASSFYSSGGETQYF. Combining the CDR3 with reference TRBV5-1 and TRBJ2-5 gives the whole variable domain KAGVTQTPRYLIKTRGQQVTLSCSPISGHRSVSWYQQTPGQGLQFLFEYFSETQRNKGNFPGRFSGRQFSNSRSEMNVSTLELGDSALYLCASSFYSSGGETQYFGPGTRLLVL.

This chain links TRBV18 with TRBJ1-5; the D gene is possibly TRBD1 (6 bases). Germline V gene sequence: CDR1 KGHSH, CDR2 LQKENI. The CDR3 has 16 residues. Deletions cut 3 bases from V and 4 bases from J, with 16 bases between. CDR3 sequence: CASSPRTTGPNQPQHF. CDR3 bases: TGTGCCAGCTCACCGAGGACGACAGGTCCGAATCAGCCCCAGCATTTT. Full variable domain (missing parts from reference TRBV18 and TRBJ1-5): NAGVMQNPRHLVRRRGQEARLRCSPMKGHSHVYWYRQLPEEGLKFMVYLQKENIIDESGMPKERFSAEFPKEGPSILRIQQVVRGDSAAYFCASSPRTTGPNQPQHFGDGTRLSIL.

This chain joins TRBV20-1 and TRBJ2-1; D gene uncertain. Deletions cut 6 bases from V and 5 bases from J, with 8 bases between. CDR1 and CDR2 (germline): DFQATT, SNEGSKA (reference sequence). There are 11 residues in the CDR3. CDR3 coding DNA: TGCAGTGCGTTACAAGACAATGAGCAGTTCTTC. It codes for CSALQDNEQFF.

This clone was seen more than once but under ten times. CDR3 region: CASGPDGRAEYF. For the CDR3, the DNA is TGTGCTAGTGGGCCCGATGGTAGAGCGGAGTACTTC. This rearrangement joins TRBV12-5 to TRBJ2-7; possible D gene TRBD2, 5 bases. CDR1 and CDR2 from the germline V gene are LGHNT and FRNRAP. V lost 6 bases and J 11 bases, leaving 17 bases between the germline ends. The CDR3 is 12 amino acids.

The chain recombines TRBV12-5 with TRBJ1-2; D possibly corresponds to TRBD1 (5 bases). The V end lost 5 bases, the J end lost 2 bases, and 18 bases lay between the germline ends. This CDR3 has 16 amino acids. CDR1 is LGHNT, CDR2 FRNRAP, per germline. CDR3 sequence reads: CASGLTLDRVNYGYTF. The CDR3 bases are TGTGCTAGTGGTCTCACTCTCGACAGAGTCAACTATGGCTACACCTTC.

V usage is TRBV11-2 and J usage is TRBJ2-1; 7 nucleotides agree with TRBD2. The germline V gene encodes CDR1 SGHAT and CDR2 FQNNGV. After removal of 0 bases from V and 6 bases from J, the junction contained 8 bases not matched to a gene. The CDR3 length is 16 residues. The chain's CDR3 is CASSLDRASGGNEQFF. The CDR3 DNA is TGTGCCAGCAGCTTAGATCGGGCTAGCGGAGGCAATGAGCAGTTCTTC.

In this sample, this clone turned up once. This chain links TRBV27 with TRBJ1-1, with D uncertain. This CDR3 is built from 15 residues. Trimming removed 5 bases from V and 0 bases from J, with 13 bases in between. The germline V gene encodes CDR1 MNHEY and CDR2 SMNVEV (reference sequence). The CDR3 protein is CASSLQIDMNTEAFF. CDR3 nucleotides: TGTGCCAGCAGTCTCCAGATAGACATGAACACTGAAGCTTTCTTT.

The chain recombines TRBV5-8 with TRBJ1-1; no clear D. Trimming pared 0 bases from V and 1 base from J, leaving 16 bases between. This CDR3 has 17 amino acids. CDR1 and CDR2 from the germline V gene are SGHTS and YDEGEE. The DNA of the CDR3 is TGTGCCAGCAGCTTGGCCGCAAACCTTCGGGAGAACACTGAAGCTTTCTTT. Its protein is CASSLAANLRENTEAFF.

This chain links TRBV7-2 with TRBJ1-4; 7 bases are a match to TRBD1. The CDR3 contains 15 residues. Germline lookup yields CDR1 SGHTA and CDR2 FQGNSA. V shed 5 bases, J shed 3 bases, and the junction held 6 bases outside the gene matches. The CDR3 here is CASSLRGTANEKLFF. DNA of the CDR3: TGTGCCAGCAGCCTCAGGGGGACAGCTAATGAAAAACTGTTTTTT.

This chain joins TRBV5-4 and TRBJ2-5; TRBD2 matches 10 bases. This CDR3 contains 13 residues. The V gene end was trimmed by 7 bases and the J gene end by 4 bases; junction bases not matched to a gene: 4. Germline lookup yields CDR1 SGHNT and CDR2 YYREEE (reference sequence). The CDR3 DNA follows: TGTGCCAGCGAGGTAGCGGGGGGAGAGACCCAGTACTTC. Translation gives CASEVAGGETQYF.

This rearrangement joins TRBV5-1 to TRBJ1-2; TRBD1 matches 9 bases. The CDR3 runs to 15 residues. V lost 0 bases and J lost 4; bases outside the gene matches: 4. Germline assignment: CDR1 SGHRS and CDR2 YFSETQ. CDR3 sequence reads: CASSLGGTGIYGYTF. The CDR3 coding sequence is TGCGCCAGCAGCTTGGGCGGGACAGGGATCTATGGCTACACCTTC.

The V gene is TRBV28, the J gene TRBJ2-3, with 8 bases aligning to TRBD2. Germline CDR1 and CDR2: MDHEN and SYDVKM. The CDR3 is made up of 15 amino acids. V was pared by 4 bases and J by 4 bases, with 7 bases of the junction left unmatched. The DNA of the CDR3 is TGTGCCAGCAGTTCCGGGGGGGAAAGCTCAGATACGCAGTATTTT. As protein: CASSSGGESSDTQYF. Combining the CDR3 with reference TRBV28 and TRBJ2-3 gives the whole variable domain DVKVTQSSRYLVKRTGEKVFLECVQDMDHENMFWYRQDPGLGLRLIYFSYDVKMKEKGDIPEGYSVSREKKERFSLILESASTNQTSMYLCASSSGGESSDTQYFGPGTRLTVL.

This clone appeared once. The chain combines TRBV2 with TRBJ1-2, with D possibly TRBD1 on 6 matching bases. CDR1 SNHLY and CDR2 FYNNEI come from the germline V gene. V was cut by 3 bases and J by 4 bases, with 15 bases left in between. The CDR3 contains 15 residues. The CDR3 protein is CASSDGDKEFYGYTF. The CDR3 DNA follows: TGTGCCAGCAGTGATGGGGACAAAGAGTTCTATGGCTACACCTTC.

The chain couples TRBV7-2 to TRBJ1-1, with TRBD1 identical over 8 bases. J gave up 8 bases and V 3 bases, and 2 bases lay outside the gene matches. This CDR3 has 12 residues. CDR1 and CDR2 from the germline V gene are SGHTA and FQGNSA. The CDR3 protein is CASSLGDREAFF. The CDR3 DNA sequence: TGTGCCAGCAGCTTGGGGGACAGGGAAGCTTTCTTT.

This clone has just one count. The chain combines TRBV28 with TRBJ2-7; possibly TRBD1 for D (5 bases). V gave up 5 bases and J gave up 4 bases, with 12 bases separating them. In germline, CDR1 is MDHEN, CDR2 SYDVKM. The CDR3 is made up of 13 amino acids. The CDR3 DNA follows: TGTGCCAGCAGTCCGGACACCCTATACGAGCAGTACTTC. It specifies CASSPDTLYEQYF. The complete variable domain, with remaining parts taken from reference TRBV28 and TRBJ2-7, reads DVKVTQSSRYLVKRTGEKVFLECVQDMDHENMFWYRQDPGLGLRLIYFSYDVKMKEKGDIPEGYSVSREKKERFSLILESASTNQTSMYLCASSPDTLYEQYFGPGTRLTVT.

The rearrangement links TRBV4-1 to TRBJ2-7; TRBD1 matches 11 bases. The CDR3 totals 17 residues. The V segment lost 3 bases and the J segment 6 bases; nucleotides outside the gene matches: 13. Looked up from germline, CDR1 is MGHRA and CDR2 is YSYEKL. The CDR3 bases are TGCGCCAGCAGCCATTATCCGGGACAGGGGGGTATCTCCGAGCAGTACTTC. It yields the protein CASSHYPGQGGISEQYF.

The genes are TRBV11-2 and TRBJ2-1; 7 bases are shared with TRBD1. With V trimmed by 0 bases and J by 8 bases, 10 bases remained unmatched. Germline V gene data show CDR1 as SGHAT and CDR2 as FQNNGV. The CDR3 has 16 amino acids. The CDR3 region is CASSLDPRQGQDEQFF. The DNA for the CDR3 is TGTGCCAGCAGCTTAGATCCTAGACAGGGTCAGGATGAGCAGTTCTTC.

This clone was counted between two and nine times. The chain has TRBV7-9 and TRBJ1-2; maybe TRBD1 (5 bases). This CDR3 is 14 amino acids long. Germline CDR1 reads SEHNR; CDR2 reads FQNEAQ (reference sequence). V gave up 1 base and J gave up 8 bases, with 14 bases separating them. As DNA, the CDR3 is TGTGCCAGCAGCTTAGAGCGGGGCGCGGGGGGCTACACCTTC. Protein product: CASSLERGAGGYTF.

The rearrangement links TRBV30 to TRBJ1-2; 10 bases match TRBD1. Germline V lookup: CDR1 GTSNPN, CDR2 SVGIG (reference sequence). J was trimmed by 7 bases and V by 0 bases; bases with no gene match: 5. The CDR3 has 14 amino acids. The CDR3 protein is CAWSVRQGAGGYTF. The CDR3 coding sequence is TGTGCCTGGAGTGTACGACAGGGGGCGGGTGGCTACACCTTC. Combining the CDR3 with reference TRBV30 and TRBJ1-2 gives the whole variable domain SQTIHQWPATLVQPVGSPLSLECTVEGTSNPNLYWYRQAAGRGLQLLFYSVGIGQISSEVPQNLSASRPQDRQFILSSKKLLLSDSGFYLCAWSVRQGAGGYTFGSGTRLTVV.

The rearrangement uses TRBV6-5 and TRBJ1-1; D not resolved. The V gene lost 0 bases and the J gene lost 5 bases, with 7 bases spanning the gap. The germline CDR1 and CDR2 sequences are MNHEY and SVGAGI. This CDR3 has 13 amino acids. The CDR3 reads CASSYSRVTEAFF. The CDR3 bases are TGTGCCAGCAGTTACTCGCGGGTGACTGAAGCTTTCTTT.